This entry concerns a single TCR beta chain. Its antigen is currently not known. There are no base qualities to consult, and no much larger clone falls within one base. The data were taken from a study of T cells after yellow fever vaccination (dated by TCRdb to about 2019). Describing the broader study: The SMART-Seq v4 Ultra Low Input RNA kit was used to prepare libraries from fractions with low cell numbers. To track T-cell clones before and after primary and booster YFV17D yellow fever vaccination, bulk TCR alpha and beta repertoires were sequenced longitudinally. The cohort comprised two healthy male donors, one aged 18 to 29 and one aged 30 to 39 years. Blood was drawn at multiple timepoints before and after primary and secondary immunization, with bulk PBMC replicates and cell subsets isolated. The full study reports these points: The secondary T-cell response was weaker than the primary response but faster, peaking on day 5 instead of day 15. A small share of clonotypes occurred in both CD4 and CD8 compartments, likely arising from convergent recombination. The study included only two donors, which limits how far the findings can be generalized. Because abundant contaminating clonotypes from the bulk population could be contained in FACS-sorted repertoires, computational filtering was required. Most clones expanded after primary vaccination (around 96% of CD4 and approximately 90% of CD8) were re-detected after the booster, suggesting that broad memory maintenance occurred.

TCR cDNA was synthesized by 5'RACE template switching, which introduced a universal primer site and unique molecular identifiers. cDNA synthesis was primed from both the TCR alpha and TCR beta constant segments. Library amplification used two PCR steps, and the second PCR step added sample barcodes and sequencing adapters. Sequencing of libraries was performed on Illumina HiSeq 2500 (2x100 bp) or NovaSeq (2x150 bp). As for the authors' bioinformatics: Reads were demultiplexed and collapsed into UMI consensus sequences with MIGEC, and V(D)J alignment was performed with MiXCR. Vaccine-responding clonotypes were identified with edgeR using replicate PBMC samples, with FDR below 0.01 and a log2 fold change above 5 up to day 15 being required. Bulk clonotypes were assigned CD4 or CD8 identity according to which sequenced CD4 or CD8 repertoire held them at higher abundance. TCRdb trimmed public reads at Q25 via fastp, called clones via MiXCR and kept in-frame beta chains. All rows with the same CDR3 protein become a single entry with the most common DNA and genes. These V and J calls originate from TCRdb's pipeline instead of the authors' own analysis. This sample comprises approximately 510,000 distinct CDR3 sequences, roughly 22% of them detected only once. Of the sample, 15% to 20% falls within the top ten clones.

Explained via the paper, the treatment or condition label denotes: live attenuated yellow fever vaccine strain. At each blood-draw timepoint, two biological replicates of bulk PBMCs were obtained. A standard Ficoll-Paque protocol was used to isolate PBMCs from peripheral blood. TriZol was used to extract RNA from bulk PBMCs, CD4 and CD8 fractions, and dextramer-positive and dextramer-negative fractions. The input for sequencing was PBMCs, taken approximately 20 days after the first yellow fever vaccination. This TCR came from a man between 18 and 35 years old who received the YFV17D yellow fever vaccine.

CDR3 sequence: CASSPPAGNEQYF. The DNA sequence is TGTGCCAGCTCACCACCTGCGGGAAACGAGCAGTACTTC. Recombination joined TRBV18 with TRBJ2-7; the D region possibly corresponds to TRBD2 (6 bases align). Per the germline V gene, KGHSH is the CDR1 and LQKENI is the CDR2. The CDR3 has 13 amino acids, counting the end cysteine and phenylalanine. Only the CDR3 part of the read is kept: 39 bases, read in frame from the first base. Relative to germline, V is 0 bases shorter and J is 5 bases shorter, with 8 bases between their ends.